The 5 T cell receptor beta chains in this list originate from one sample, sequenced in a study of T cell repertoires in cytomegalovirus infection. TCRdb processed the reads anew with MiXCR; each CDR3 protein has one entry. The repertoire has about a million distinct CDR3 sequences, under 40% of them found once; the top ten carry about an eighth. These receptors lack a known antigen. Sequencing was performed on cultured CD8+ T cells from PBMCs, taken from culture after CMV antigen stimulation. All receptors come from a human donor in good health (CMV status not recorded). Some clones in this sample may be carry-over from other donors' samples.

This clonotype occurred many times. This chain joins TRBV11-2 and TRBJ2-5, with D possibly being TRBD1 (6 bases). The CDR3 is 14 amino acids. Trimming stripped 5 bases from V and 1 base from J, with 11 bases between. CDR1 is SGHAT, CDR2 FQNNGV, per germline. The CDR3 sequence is CASSPRTAQETQYF. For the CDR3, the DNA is TGTGCCAGCAGCCCACGGACAGCCCAAGAGACCCAGTACTTC.

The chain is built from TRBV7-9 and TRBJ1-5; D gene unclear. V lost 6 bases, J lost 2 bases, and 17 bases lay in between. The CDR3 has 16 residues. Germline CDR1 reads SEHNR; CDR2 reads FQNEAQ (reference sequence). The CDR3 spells CASSSGSLYGNQPQHF. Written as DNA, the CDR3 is TGTGCCAGCAGTTCCGGGTCCCTCTATGGCAATCAGCCCCAGCATTTT.

The CDR3 is CASSYPSGGIASTDTQYF. The CDR3, as DNA: TGTGCCAGCAGCTACCCTAGCGGGGGAATCGCTAGCACAGATACGCAGTATTTT. This chain uses TRBV11-2 with TRBJ2-3, with TRBD2 matching over 10 bases. From germline, CDR1 is SGHAT and CDR2 FQNNGV. There are 18 residues in the CDR3. The V gene end was trimmed by 4 bases and the J gene end by 0 bases; junction bases not matched to a gene: 10. Full variable domain (missing parts from reference TRBV11-2 and TRBJ2-3): EAGVAQSPRYKIIEKRQSVAFWCNPISGHATLYWYQQILGQGPKLLIQFQNNGVVDDSQLPKDRFSAERLKGVDSTLKIQPAKLEDSAVYLCASSYPSGGIASTDTQYFGPGTRLTVL.

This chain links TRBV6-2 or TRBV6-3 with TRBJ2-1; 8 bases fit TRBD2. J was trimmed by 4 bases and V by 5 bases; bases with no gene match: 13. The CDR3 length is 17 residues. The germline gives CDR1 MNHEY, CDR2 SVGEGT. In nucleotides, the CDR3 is TGTGCCAGCAGTAGACCCTGGCGGGGGGAAATATACAATGAGCAGTTCTTC. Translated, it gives CASSRPWRGEIYNEQFF.

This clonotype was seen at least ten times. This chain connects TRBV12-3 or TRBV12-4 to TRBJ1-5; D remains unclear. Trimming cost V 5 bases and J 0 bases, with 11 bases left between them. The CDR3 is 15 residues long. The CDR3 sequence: CASSLGRTSNQPQHF. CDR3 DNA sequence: TGTGCCAGCAGTCTCGGACGGACTAGCAATCAGCCCCAGCATTTT.